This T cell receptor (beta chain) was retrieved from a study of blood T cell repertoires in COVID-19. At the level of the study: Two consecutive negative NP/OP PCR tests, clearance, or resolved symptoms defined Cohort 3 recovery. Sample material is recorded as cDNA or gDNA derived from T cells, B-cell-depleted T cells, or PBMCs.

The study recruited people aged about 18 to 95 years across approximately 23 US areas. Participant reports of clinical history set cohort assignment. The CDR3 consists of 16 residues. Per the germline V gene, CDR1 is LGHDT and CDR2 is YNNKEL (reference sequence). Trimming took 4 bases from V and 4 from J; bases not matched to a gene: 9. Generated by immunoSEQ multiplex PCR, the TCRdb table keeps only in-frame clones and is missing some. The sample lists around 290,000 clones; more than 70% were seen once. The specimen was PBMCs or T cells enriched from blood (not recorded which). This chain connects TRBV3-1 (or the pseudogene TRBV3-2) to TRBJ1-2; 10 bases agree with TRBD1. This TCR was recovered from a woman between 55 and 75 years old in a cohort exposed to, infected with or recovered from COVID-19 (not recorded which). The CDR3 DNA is TGTGCCAGCAGCCGCGTCGGGACAGGGGTTGCCTATGGCTACACCTTC. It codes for CASSRVGTGVAYGYTF.